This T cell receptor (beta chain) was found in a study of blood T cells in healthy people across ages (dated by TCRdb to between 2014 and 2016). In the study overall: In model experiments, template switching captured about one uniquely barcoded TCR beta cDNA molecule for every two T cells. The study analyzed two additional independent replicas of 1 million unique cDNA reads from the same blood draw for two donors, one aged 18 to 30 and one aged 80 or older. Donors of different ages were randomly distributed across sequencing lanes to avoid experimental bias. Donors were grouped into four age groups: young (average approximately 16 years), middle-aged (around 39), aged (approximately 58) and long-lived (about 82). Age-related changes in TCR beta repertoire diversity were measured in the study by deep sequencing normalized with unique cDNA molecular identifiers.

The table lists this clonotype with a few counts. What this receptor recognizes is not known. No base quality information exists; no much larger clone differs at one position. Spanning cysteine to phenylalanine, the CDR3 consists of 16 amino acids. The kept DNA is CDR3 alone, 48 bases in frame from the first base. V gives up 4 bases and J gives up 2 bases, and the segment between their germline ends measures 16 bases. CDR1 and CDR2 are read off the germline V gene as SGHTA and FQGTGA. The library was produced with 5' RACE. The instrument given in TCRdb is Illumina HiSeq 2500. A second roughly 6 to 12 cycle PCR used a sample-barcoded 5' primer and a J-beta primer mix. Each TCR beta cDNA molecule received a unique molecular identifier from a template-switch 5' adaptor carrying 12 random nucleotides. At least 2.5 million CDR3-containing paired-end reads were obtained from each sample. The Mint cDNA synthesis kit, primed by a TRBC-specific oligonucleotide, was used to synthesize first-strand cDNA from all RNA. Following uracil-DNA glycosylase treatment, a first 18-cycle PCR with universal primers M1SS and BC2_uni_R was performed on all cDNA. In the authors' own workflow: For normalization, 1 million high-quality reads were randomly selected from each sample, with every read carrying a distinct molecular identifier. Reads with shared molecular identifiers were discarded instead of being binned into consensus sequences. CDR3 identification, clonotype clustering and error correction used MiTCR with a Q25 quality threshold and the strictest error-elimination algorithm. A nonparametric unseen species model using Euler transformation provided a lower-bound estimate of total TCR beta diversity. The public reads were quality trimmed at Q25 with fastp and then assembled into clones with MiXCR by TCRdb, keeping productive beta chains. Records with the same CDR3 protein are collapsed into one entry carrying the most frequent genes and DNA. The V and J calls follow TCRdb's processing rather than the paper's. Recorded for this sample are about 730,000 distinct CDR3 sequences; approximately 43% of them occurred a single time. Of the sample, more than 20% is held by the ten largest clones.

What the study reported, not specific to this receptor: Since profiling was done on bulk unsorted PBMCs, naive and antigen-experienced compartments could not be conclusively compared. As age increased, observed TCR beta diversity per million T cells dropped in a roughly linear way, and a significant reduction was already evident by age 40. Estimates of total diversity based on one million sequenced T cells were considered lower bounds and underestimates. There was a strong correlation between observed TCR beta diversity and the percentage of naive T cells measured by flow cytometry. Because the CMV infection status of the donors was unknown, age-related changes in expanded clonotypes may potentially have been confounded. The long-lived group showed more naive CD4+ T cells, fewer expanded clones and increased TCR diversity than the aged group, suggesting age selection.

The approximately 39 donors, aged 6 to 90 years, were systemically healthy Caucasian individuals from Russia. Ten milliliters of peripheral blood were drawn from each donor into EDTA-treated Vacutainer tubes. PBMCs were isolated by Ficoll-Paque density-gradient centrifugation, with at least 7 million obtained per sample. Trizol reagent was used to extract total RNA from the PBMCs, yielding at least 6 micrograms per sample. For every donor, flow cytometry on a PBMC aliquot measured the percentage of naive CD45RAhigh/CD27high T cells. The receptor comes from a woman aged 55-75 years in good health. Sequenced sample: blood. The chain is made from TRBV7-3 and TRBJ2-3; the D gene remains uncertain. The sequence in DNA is TGTGCCAGCAGCTCCAAGGAGCGCGACCCCACAGATACGCAGTATTTT. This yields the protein CASSSKERDPTDTQYF.